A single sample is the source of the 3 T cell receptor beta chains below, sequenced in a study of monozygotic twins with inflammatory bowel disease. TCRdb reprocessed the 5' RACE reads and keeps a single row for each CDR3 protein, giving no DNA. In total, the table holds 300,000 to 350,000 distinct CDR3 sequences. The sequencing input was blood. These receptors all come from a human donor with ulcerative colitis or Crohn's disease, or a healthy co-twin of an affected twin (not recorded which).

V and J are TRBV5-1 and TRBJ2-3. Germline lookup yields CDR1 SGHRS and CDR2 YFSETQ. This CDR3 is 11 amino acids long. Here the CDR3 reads CAATDTDTQYF.

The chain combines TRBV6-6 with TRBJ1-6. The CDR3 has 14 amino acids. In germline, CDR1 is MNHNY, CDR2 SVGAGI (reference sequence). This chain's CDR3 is CASSRQDGNSSLHF.

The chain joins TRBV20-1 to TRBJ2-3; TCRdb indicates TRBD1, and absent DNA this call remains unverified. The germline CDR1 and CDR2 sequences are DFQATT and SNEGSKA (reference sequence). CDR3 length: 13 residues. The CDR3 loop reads CSARLGTQDTQYF.